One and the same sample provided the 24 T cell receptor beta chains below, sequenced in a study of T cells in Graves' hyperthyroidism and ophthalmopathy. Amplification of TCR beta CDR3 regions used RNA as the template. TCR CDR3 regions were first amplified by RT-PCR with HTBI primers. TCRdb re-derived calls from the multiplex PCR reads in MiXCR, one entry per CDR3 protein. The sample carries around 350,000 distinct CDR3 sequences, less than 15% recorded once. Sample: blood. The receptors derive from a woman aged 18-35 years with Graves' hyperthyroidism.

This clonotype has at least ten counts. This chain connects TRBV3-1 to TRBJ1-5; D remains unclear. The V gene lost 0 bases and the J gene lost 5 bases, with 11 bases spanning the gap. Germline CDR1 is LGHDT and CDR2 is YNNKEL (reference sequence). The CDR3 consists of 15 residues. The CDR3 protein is CASSQDSRGDQPQHF. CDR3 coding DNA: TGTGCCAGCAGCCAAGATAGCCGTGGGGATCAGCCCCAGCATTTT. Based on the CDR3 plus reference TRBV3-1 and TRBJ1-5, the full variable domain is DTAVSQTPKYLVTQMGNDKSIKCEQNLGHDTMYWYKQDSKKFLKIMFSYNNKELIINETVPNRFSPKSPDKAHLNLHINSLELGDSAVYFCASSQDSRGDQPQHFGDGTRLSIL.

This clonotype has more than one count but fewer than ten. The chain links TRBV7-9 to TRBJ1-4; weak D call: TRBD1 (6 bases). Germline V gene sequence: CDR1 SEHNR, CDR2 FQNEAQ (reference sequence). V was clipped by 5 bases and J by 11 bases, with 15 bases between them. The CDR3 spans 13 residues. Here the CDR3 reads CASSPEGVGKLFF. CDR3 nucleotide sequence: TGTGCCAGCAGCCCCGAGGGGGTTGGGAAACTGTTTTTT.

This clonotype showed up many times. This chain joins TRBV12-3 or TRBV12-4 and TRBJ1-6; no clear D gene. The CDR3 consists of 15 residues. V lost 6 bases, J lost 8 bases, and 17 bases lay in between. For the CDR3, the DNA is TGTGCCAGCAGCCCAAGGCCGGCCCTCGATTCACCCCTCCACTTT. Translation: CASSPRPALDSPLHF.

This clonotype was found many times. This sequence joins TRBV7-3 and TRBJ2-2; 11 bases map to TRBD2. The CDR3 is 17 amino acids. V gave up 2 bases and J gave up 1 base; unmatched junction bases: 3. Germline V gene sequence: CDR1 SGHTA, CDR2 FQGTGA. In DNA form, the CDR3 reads TGTGCCAGCAGCTTAGGCGGGACTAGCGGGAACACCGGGGAGCTGTTTTTT. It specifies CASSLGGTSGNTGELFF.

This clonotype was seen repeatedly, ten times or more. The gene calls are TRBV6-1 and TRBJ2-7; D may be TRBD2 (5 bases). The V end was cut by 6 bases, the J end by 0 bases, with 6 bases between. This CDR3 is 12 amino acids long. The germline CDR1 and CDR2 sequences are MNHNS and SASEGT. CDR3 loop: CASRADSYEQYF. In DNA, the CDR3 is TGTGCCAGCAGAGCGGACTCCTACGAGCAGTACTTC.

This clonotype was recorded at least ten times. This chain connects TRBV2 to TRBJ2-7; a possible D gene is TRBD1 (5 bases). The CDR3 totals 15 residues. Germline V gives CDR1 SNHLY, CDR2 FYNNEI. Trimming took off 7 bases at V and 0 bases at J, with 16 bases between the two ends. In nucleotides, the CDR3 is TGTGCCAGCACCCCGGAAGGACATTACTCCTACGAGCAGTACTTC. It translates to CASTPEGHYSYEQYF.

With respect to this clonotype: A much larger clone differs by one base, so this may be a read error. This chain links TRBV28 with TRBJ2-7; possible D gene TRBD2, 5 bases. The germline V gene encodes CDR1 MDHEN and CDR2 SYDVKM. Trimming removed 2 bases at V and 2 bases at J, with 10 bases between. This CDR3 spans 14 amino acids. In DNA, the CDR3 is TGTGCCAGCAGTTTACTTTGGGGAGCCTACGAGCAGTACTTC. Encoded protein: CASSLLWGAYEQYF.

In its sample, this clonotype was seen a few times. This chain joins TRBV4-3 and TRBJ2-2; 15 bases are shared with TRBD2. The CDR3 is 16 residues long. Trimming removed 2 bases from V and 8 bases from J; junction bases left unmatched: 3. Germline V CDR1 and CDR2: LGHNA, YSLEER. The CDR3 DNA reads TGCGCCAGCAGCCAACGGACTAGCGGGGGGGTGGGGGAGCTGTTTTTT. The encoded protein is CASSQRTSGGVGELFF.

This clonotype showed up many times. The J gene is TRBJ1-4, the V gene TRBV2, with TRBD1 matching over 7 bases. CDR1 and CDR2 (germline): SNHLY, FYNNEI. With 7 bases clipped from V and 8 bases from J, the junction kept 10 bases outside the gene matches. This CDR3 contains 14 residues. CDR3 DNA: TGTGCCAGCACCTACAGGGGAGGGTACGAAAAACTGTTTTTT. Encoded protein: CASTYRGGYEKLFF.

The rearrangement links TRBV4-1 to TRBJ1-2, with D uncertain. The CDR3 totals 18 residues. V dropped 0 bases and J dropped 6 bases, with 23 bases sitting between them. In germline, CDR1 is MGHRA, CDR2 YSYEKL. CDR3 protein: CASSQDQWEGENLHGYTF. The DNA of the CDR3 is TGCGCCAGCAGCCAAGACCAGTGGGAGGGAGAGAACCTTCATGGCTACACCTTC.

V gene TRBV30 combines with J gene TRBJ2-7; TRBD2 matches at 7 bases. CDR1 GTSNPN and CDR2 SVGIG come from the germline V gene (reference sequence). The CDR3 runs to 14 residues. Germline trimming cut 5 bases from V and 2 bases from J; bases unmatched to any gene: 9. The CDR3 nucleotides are TGTGCCTGGGGGGGAGGGTTTTGGCCCTACGAGCAGTACTTC. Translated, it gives CAWGGGFWPYEQYF.

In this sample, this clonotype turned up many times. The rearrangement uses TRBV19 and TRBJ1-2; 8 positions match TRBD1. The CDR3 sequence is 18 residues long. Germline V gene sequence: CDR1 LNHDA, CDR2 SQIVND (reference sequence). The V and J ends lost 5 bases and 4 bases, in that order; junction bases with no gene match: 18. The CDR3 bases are TGTGCCAGTAGTCCACGGACAGGGCGGTACGGAGTGCTCTATGGCTACACCTTC. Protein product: CASSPRTGRYGVLYGYTF.

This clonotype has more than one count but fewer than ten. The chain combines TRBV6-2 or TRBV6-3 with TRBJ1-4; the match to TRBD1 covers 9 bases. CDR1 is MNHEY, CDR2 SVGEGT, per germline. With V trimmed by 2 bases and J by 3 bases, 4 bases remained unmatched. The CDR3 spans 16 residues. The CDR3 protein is CASSYPDRGSNEKLFF. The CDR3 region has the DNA TGTGCCAGCAGTTACCCTGACAGGGGGTCTAATGAAAAACTGTTTTTT.

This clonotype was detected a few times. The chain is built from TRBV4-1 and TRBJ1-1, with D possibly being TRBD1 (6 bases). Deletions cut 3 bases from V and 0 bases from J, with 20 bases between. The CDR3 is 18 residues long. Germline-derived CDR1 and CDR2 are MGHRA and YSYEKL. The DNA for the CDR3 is TGCGCCAGCAGCCAGCCTTCCGGGACACCTTATATGAACACTGAAGCTTTCTTT. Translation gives CASSQPSGTPYMNTEAFF.

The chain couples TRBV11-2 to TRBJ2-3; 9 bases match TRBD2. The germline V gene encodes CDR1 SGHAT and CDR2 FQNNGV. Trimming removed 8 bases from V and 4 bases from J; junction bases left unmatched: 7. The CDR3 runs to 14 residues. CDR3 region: CASGSGSIADTQYF. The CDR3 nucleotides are TGTGCCAGCGGTAGCGGGAGTATCGCAGATACGCAGTATTTT.

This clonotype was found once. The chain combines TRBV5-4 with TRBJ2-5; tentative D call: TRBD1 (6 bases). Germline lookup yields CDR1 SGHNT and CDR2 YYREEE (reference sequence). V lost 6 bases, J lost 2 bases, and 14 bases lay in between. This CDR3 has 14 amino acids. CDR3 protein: CASTKMGQQETQYF. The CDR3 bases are TGTGCCAGCACAAAAATGGGACAACAAGAGACCCAGTACTTC.

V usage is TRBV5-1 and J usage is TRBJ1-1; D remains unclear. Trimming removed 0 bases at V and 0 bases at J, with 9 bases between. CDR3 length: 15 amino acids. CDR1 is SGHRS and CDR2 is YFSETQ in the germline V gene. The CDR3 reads CASSLEAAMNTEAFF. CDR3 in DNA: TGCGCCAGCAGCTTGGAAGCAGCGATGAACACTGAAGCTTTCTTT.

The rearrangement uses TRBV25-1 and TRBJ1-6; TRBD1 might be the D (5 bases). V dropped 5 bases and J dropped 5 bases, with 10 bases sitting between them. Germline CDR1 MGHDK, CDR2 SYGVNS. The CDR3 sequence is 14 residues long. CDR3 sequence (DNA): TGTGCCAGCAGTAGAGGGGCCGATAATTCACCCCTCCACTTT. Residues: CASSRGADNSPLHF.

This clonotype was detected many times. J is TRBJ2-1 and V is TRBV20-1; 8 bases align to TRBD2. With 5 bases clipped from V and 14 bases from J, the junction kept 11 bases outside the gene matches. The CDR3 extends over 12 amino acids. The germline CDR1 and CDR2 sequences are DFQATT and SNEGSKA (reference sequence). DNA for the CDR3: TGCAGTGCTTCCCCTCGGGCAGCGGGGGAGTTCTTC. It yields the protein CSASPRAAGEFF.

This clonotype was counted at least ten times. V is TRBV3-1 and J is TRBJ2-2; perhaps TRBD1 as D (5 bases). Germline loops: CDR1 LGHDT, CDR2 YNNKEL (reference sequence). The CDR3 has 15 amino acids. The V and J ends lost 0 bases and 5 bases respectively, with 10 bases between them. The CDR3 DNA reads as TGTGCCAGCAGCCAAGAAGGGGTTTCGACCGGGGAGCTGTTTTTT. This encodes CASSQEGVSTGELFF. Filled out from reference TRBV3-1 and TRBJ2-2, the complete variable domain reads DTAVSQTPKYLVTQMGNDKSIKCEQNLGHDTMYWYKQDSKKFLKIMFSYNNKELIINETVPNRFSPKSPDKAHLNLHINSLELGDSAVYFCASSQEGVSTGELFFGEGSRLTVL.

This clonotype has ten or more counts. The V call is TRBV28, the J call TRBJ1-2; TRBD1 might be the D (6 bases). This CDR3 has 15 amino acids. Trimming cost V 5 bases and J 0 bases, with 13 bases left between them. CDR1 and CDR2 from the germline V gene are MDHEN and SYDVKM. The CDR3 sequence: CASSTPGDPNYGYTF. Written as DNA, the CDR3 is TGTGCCAGCAGTACTCCAGGGGATCCTAACTATGGCTACACCTTC.

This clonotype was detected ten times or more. CDR3 region: CASRPTGLTYEQYF. The CDR3, as DNA: TGTGCCAGCAGGCCGACAGGGCTCACCTACGAGCAGTACTTC. The V call is TRBV28, the J call TRBJ2-7, with TRBD1 matching 7 bases. The germline gives CDR1 MDHEN, CDR2 SYDVKM. The CDR3 extends over 14 amino acids. V was pared by 6 bases and J by 2 bases, with 7 bases of the junction left unmatched.

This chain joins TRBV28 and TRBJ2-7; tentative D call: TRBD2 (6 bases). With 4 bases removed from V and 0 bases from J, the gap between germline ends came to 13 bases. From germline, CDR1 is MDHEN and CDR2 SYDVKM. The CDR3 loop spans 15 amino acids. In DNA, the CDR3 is TGTGCCAGCAGTTCCCACGGGACTGGCTCCTACGAGCAGTACTTC. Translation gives CASSSHGTGSYEQYF.

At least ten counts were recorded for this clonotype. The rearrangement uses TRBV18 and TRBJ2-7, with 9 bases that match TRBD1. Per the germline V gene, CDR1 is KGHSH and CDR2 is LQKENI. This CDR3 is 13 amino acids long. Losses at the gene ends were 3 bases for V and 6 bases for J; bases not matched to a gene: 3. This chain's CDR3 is CASSPTGGGEQYF. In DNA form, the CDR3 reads TGTGCCAGCTCACCGACAGGGGGGGGCGAGCAGTACTTC.